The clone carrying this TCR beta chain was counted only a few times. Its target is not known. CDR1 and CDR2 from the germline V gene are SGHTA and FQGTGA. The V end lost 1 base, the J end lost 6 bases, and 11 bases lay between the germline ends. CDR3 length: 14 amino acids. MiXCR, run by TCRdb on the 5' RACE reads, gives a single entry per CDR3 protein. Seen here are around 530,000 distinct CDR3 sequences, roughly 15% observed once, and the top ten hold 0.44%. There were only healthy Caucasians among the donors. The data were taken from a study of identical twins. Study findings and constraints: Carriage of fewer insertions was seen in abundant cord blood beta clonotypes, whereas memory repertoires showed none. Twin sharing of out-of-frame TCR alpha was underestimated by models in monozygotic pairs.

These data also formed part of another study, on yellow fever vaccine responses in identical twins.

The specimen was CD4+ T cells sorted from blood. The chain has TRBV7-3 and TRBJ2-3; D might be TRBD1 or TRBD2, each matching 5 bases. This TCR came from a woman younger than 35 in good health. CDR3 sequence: CASSLSQGVDTQYF. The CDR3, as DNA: TGTGCCAGCAGCTTAAGCCAGGGAGTCGATACGCAGTATTTT.